Included here is one TCR beta chain sequence, with context. The antigen is unknown. These data are taken from a study of T cell responses to AZD1222 COVID-19 vaccine. Study-wide findings and caveats: Compared with day 0, the breadth and depth of the Spike-specific TCR repertoire rose significantly after two doses of AZD1222.

Germline trimming cut 6 bases from V and 6 bases from J; bases unmatched to any gene: 8. In germline, CDR1 is SGHAT, CDR2 FQNNGV. CDR3 length equals 14 residues. Data came from immunoSEQ multiplex PCR; TCRdb stores just in-frame clones and leaves some out. This sample carries about 110,000 clones, roughly 80% of them seen once, and the ten largest clones take 4.5% to 6%. The material was peripheral blood, obtained on day 0 of AZD1222 vaccination. The origin of this receptor is an adult in good health. The chain has TRBV11-2 and TRBJ1-2; 9 bases line up with TRBD1. The CDR3 loop is CASRPWDRVDGYTF. DNA for the CDR3: TGTGCCAGCAGGCCCTGGGACAGGGTTGATGGCTACACCTTC.